One T cell receptor (beta chain) is described in this entry. This clone appeared once. No cognate antigen has been identified for it. There are no base qualities to consult, and no much larger clone falls within one base. The CDR3 numbers 16 residues from cysteine through phenylalanine. Only the CDR3 DNA is retained, 48 bases long and in frame from the first base. V is pruned by 4 bases and J by 2 bases, leaving 6 bases of the junction without a gene match. CDR1 and CDR2 are drawn from the germline V gene: MDHEN, SYDVKM. These data originate in a study of PD-L1 blockade in urothelial cancer (dated by TCRdb to the late 2010s). General notes on the study: Therapy was started in the mid-2010s for all patients, and atezolizumab 1,200 mg was administered intravenously every 3 weeks. About 85% of the 29 patients were males with bladder-origin urothelial cancer, and about 65% of the roughly 30 reported a prior smoking history. Patients had an ECOG performance status of 0 or 1 and had received between 0 and 3 prior chemotherapy regimens. Blood samples were analyzed at 3 weeks after treatment start (second dose) and at 6 weeks after treatment start. A median of around 150,000 T cells and 65,000 to 90,000 unique TCRs was obtained from blood samples, and a median clonality of around 0.08 was observed. The study, an exploratory multi-omic analysis, examined somatic, immune and clinical correlates of response to PD-L1 blockade with atezolizumab in urothelial cancer. Pretreatment tumor samples, along with matched peripheral blood collected serially before and after atezolizumab treatment, underwent TCR sequencing. Durable clinical benefit meant progression-free survival longer than 6 months, and TCR features were also tested against progression-free and overall survival. Whole exome sequencing and RNA sequencing of pretreatment tumors were performed alongside TCR sequencing in the same patients. Durable clinical benefit was achieved by nine patients and was not achieved by 20 patients. Some 29 patients had pretreatment blood TCR-seq, some 25 had at least one posttreatment blood collection, and some 25 had tumor TCR-seq.

General conclusions and limits of the study: Greater expansion of tumor-associated TCR clones in peripheral blood 3 weeks after the start of treatment was observed in patients with durable benefit (n ≈ 22, p = 0.022). Improved progression-free and overall survival was associated with having pretreatment peripheral blood TCR clonality below the median. Because of the small sample size (n ≈ 28) and the many exploratory analyses performed, the results are intended to be regarded as hypothesis-generating.

To estimate absolute template abundance from read counts, synthetic TCR analog templates were spiked into each PCR. The immunoSEQ assay used bias-controlled V and J gene primers to amplify TCRbeta CDR3 regions from genomic DNA. Sequencing of rearranged TCRbeta segments was performed at approximately 20X coverage. The authors' analysis ran thus. Clustering was used to correct sequencing errors, and CDR3s were annotated against IMGT to assign V, D and J genes. Only productive TCRbeta rearrangements were used in downstream analyses, excluding out-of-frame or stop-codon sequences. Clonality was computed as one minus Shannon entropy normalized by the log of the number of unique productive sequences. Fisher's exact test with Benjamini-Hochberg correction, using a cutoff of adjusted p below 0.01, was how clones that differed between time points or between blood and tumor were identified. TCRdb stores this immuneACCESS table with in-frame sequences only. Part of the clones is absent; in the studies checked, under half of the shortfall reflects unresolved V genes, and no reason is known for the rest. Clone size and the V and J calls come from that table; the DNA yielded D and trimming. The sample data list 72,000 or so clones, and about nine tenths of these were observed just once. 11% of the sample comes from the top ten.

The sample's time point label, decoded: peripheral blood 6 weeks after treatment start. A cohort of 25 to 35 patients with locally advanced or metastatic urothelial carcinoma, treated at Memorial Sloan Kettering on a trial protocol, was included. Peripheral blood mononuclear cells were collected from each patient pretreatment and during treatment, giving between 1 and 8 total time points per patient. The Qiagen DNeasy Blood extraction kit was used to purify genomic DNA from total PBMCs and tumor samples. Collected pretreatment and during treatment, PBMCs were isolated and stored as previously described.

The rearrangement combines TRBV28 with TRBJ2-3; 10 central nucleotides agree with TRBD2. The TCR was taken from a man between 60 and 75 years old with urothelial cancer. Sample: PBMCs, taken around atezolizumab (anti-PD-L1) treatment. The nucleotide sequence is TGTGCCAGCAGTTCGAGCCTAGCGGGAGCCACAGATACGCAGTATTTT. This gives the protein CASSSSLAGATDTQYF.